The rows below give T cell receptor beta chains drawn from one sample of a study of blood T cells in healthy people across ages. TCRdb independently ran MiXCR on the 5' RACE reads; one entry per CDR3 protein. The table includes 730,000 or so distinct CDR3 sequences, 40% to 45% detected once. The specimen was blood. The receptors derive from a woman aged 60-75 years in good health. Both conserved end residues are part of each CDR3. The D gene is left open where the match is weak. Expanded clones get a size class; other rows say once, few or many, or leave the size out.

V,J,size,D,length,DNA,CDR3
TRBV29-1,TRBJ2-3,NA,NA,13,TGCAGCGTTGATCTGGGGAACACAGATACGCAGTATTTT,CSVDLGNTDTQYF
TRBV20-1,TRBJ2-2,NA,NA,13,TGCAGTGCCCAGGGGTGGGACACCGGGGAGCTGTTTTTT,CSAQGWDTGELFF
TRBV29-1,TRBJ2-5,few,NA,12,TGCAGCGTTATCGGGCTCCAAGAGACCCCGTACTTC,CSVIGLQETPYF
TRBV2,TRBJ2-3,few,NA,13,TGTGCCAGCAGTGAAGGGATGGCAGATACGCAGTATTTT,CASSEGMADTQYF
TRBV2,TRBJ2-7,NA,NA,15,TGTGCCAGCAAAGGACTACCGACCCCTGGGTACGAGCAGTACTTC,CASKGLPTPGYEQYF
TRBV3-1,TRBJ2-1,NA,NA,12,TGTGCTACACAGGGAACGTACAATGAGCAGTTCTTC,CATQGTYNEQFF
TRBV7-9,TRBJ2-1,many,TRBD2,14,TGTGCCAGCAGCCTATCGGGGACTAGCAATGAGCAGTTCTTC,CASSLSGTSNEQFF
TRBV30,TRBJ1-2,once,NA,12,TGTGCCTGGAGTGTAAACTCATATGGCTACACCTTC,CAWSVNSYGYTF
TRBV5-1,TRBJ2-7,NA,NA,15,TGCGCCAGCAGCTTGGGGCCAGGGGAGTCCTACGAGCAGTACTTC,CASSLGPGESYEQYF
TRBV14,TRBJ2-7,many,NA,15,TGTGCCAGCAGCCAAGGGGGGGGGCGCGAGTACGAGCAGTACTTC,CASSQGGGREYEQYF
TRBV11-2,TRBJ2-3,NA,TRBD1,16,TGTGCCAGCAGCACCGGGACAGGGGTGAGCACAGATACGCAGTATTTT,CASSTGTGVSTDTQYF
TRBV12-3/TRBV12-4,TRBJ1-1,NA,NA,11,TGTGCCAGCAGGAAGGGGTGGGTAGCTTTCTTT,CASRKGWVAFF
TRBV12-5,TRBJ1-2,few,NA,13,TGTGCTAGTGGCCGCGAGGAATCGGATGGCTACACCTTC,CASGREESDGYTF
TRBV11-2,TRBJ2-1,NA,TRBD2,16,TGTGCCAGCAGCCCTTCGGGACTAGCGGGAGTTGGTGAGCAGTTCTTC,CASSPSGLAGVGEQFF
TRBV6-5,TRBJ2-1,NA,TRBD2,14,TGTGCCAGCAGCTCCGGACTAGCGGGACGCGAGCAGTTCTTC,CASSSGLAGREQFF
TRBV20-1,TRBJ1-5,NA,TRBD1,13,TGCAGTGCTTTAAGACAGGGAGATCAGCCCCAGCATTTT,CSALRQGDQPQHF
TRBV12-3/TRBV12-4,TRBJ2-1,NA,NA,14,TGTGCCAGCAGGGAGGAGTTTAACTACAATGAGCAGTTCTTC,CASREEFNYNEQFF
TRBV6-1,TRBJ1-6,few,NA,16,TGTGCCAGCCATACACGCACCGGGACCTCGCCCTCACCCCTCCACTTT,CASHTRTGTSPSPLHF
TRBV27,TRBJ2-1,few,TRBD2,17,TGTGCCAGCAGTTCGAACCTACTAGCGGGTGGGCCCAATGAGCAGTTCTTC,CASSSNLLAGGPNEQFF
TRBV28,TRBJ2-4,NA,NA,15,TGTGCCAGCAGTCTAAACTCGGGACACGCAAACATTCAGTACTTC,CASSLNSGHANIQYF
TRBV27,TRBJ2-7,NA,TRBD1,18,TGTGCCAGCAGTGGAAACAGGGGGCCAAAACGACACTCCTACGAGCAGTACTTC,CASSGNRGPKRHSYEQYF
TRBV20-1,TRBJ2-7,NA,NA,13,TGCAGTGCTAGAGGGCGGGGCGGTTGGGAGCAGTACTTC,CSARGRGGWEQYF
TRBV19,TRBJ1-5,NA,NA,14,TGTGCCAGTAGTCCCAGGGGTACCAATCAGCCCCAGCATTTT,CASSPRGTNQPQHF
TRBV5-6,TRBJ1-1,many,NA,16,TGTGCCAGCAGCCCCCATCGGACAATCATGAACACTGAAGCTTTCTTT,CASSPHRTIMNTEAFF
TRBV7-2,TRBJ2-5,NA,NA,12,TGTGCCAGCAGCTCGGGTGTGGGGGAGCAGTACTTC,CASSSGVGEQYF
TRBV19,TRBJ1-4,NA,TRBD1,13,TGTGCCTCACTCGACAGGGCCCTGAGGAAACTGTTTTTT,CASLDRALRKLFF
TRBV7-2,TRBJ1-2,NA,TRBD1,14,TGTGCCAGCAGCCACGGACAGGGGGGATATGGCTACACCTTC,CASSHGQGGYGYTF
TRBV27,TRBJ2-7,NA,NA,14,TGTGCCAGCAGCTCCCTTTCTTTCTCCTACGAGCAGTACTTC,CASSSLSFSYEQYF